This TCR beta chain appears in the sequencing data of a study of blood T cell repertoires in COVID-19 (dated by TCRdb to 2019 to 2021). Context from the whole study: Samples from collaborators originated in the United States, Italy and Spain and spanned both the acute and convalescent phases of COVID-19. The material from the prospective study consisted of cDNA or gDNA derived from T cells, B-cell-depleted T cells, or PBMCs. Deeply sampled blood TCRbeta repertoires from subjects exposed to, actively infected with, or recovered from COVID-19 were included in the dataset. The repertoires were released in a freely available public database meant as a resource for research on the immune response to SARS-CoV-2. The samples were drawn from the first 160 participants of the ongoing ImmuneRACE study and from under 1,500 subjects provided by 6 global collaborators. The sample metadata nearly always contained a de-identified subject ID, COVID-19 status, age in years and sex. Where HLA class I and class II types were available, the types were taken from metadata supplied by the sample provider, not from assay-based typing. General conclusions and limits of the study: Clinical and demographic metadata were provided uncurated, with the amount varying by source and participant.

TCRbeta CDR3 regions were amplified from genomic DNA using the immunoSEQ Assay, a bias-controlled multiplex PCR. Per the authors' processing: Within the assay, amplification of reference gene primers was used to estimate how many nucleated cells each sample contained. Sequence reads were collapsed and filtered to measure the absolute abundance of every unique TCRbeta CDR3 rearrangement. Productive Simpson clonality was computed per sample as the square root of Simpson's diversity index over productive rearrangements. In TCRdb, the immuneACCESS table is reduced to in-frame sequences with V and J assigned. These tables do not hold every clone; where another copy was compared, an unresolved V gene accounts for under half, and the others remain unexplained. V, J and clone size derive from that table, while D and trimming were established from the DNA sequence. This sample gives about 68,000 clones in total; more than 85% of them show up just once. The ten largest clonotypes hold around 7% of the sample.

One collaborating source in Seattle enrolled patients while the patients were actively infected and followed the patients over time throughout the course of disease. Collaborating institutions collected whole blood in K2EDTA tubes following their own protocols. For TCRbeta analysis, collaborator samples were shipped as frozen whole blood, as isolated PBMCs, or as DNA extracted from either sample type. Note on this clone: Which antigen it targets is not known. Base qualities are not provided; no much larger clone lies one nucleotide away.

The sequenced sample was peripheral blood. The receptor was isolated from a man in his forties or fifties with COVID-19, enrolled during active disease.

For the CDR3, the sequence is CASGRLVNTEAFF. The DNA sequence follows: TGTGCCAGTGGCCGCCTTGTGAACACTGAAGCTTTCTTT. The chain is made from TRBV9 and TRBJ1-1; a confident D gene designation cannot be given. At the junction V is shortened by 8 bases and J by 0 bases, with 11 bases in between. From the cysteine through the phenylalanine, the CDR3 covers 13 amino acids. CDR3 DNA is the only sequence kept; it has 39 bases, read in frame from the first base. CDR1 SGDLS and CDR2 YYNGEE are derived from the germline V gene. Reference TRBV9 and TRBJ1-1 proteins supply the regions before and after the CDR3; the full variable domain is: DSGVTQTPKHLITATGQRVTLRCSPRSGDLSVYWYQQSLDQGLQFLIQYYNGEERAKGNILERFSAQQFPDLHSELNLSSLELGDSALYFCASGRLVNTEAFFGQGTRLTVV.